The 12 T cell receptor beta chains below come from one sample, sequenced in a study of chemoradiotherapy in HPV16-positive cancers. Sequencing used immunoSEQ multiplex PCR; TCRdb keeps in-frame clones, though not all of them. The sample has approximately 12,000 clones, 88% seen once. Here the sequenced sample was blood, taken from a patient who underwent chemoradiotherapy. The receptor source for this set is a human donor with HPV-associated anogenital cancer.

The chain has TRBV9 and TRBJ2-1, with TRBD2 identical over 11 bases. CDR1 is SGDLS and CDR2 is YYNGEE in the germline V gene. Losses at the gene ends were 2 bases for V and 9 bases for J; bases not matched to a gene: 7. CDR3 length: 15 amino acids. The CDR3 nucleotides are TGTGCCAGCAGCGTCCCTAGCGGGGGGCCCGCTGAGCAGTTCTTC. The encoded protein is CASSVPSGGPAEQFF.

The chain is built from TRBV2 and TRBJ1-1, with D possibly being TRBD1 (6 bases). This CDR3 has 17 residues. Germline assignment: CDR1 SNHLY and CDR2 FYNNEI. V lost 5 bases and J lost 1, with 20 bases in between. The CDR3 loop reads CASSHRPPGAGNTEAFF. The CDR3 DNA reads TGTGCCAGCAGTCACCGGCCGCCAGGGGCCGGGAACACTGAAGCTTTCTTT.

This clone was picked up one time. The CDR3 spells CASSYSIYGNQPQHF. DNA for the CDR3: TGTGCCAGCAGTTACTCGATTTATGGCAATCAGCCCCAGCATTTT. The chain couples TRBV6-5 to TRBJ1-5; D call uncertain. The germline CDR1 and CDR2 sequences are MNHEY and SVGAGI. The CDR3 spans 15 residues. V lost 0 bases, J lost 2 bases, and 8 bases lay in between.

The gene calls are TRBV18 and TRBJ1-1, with 8 nucleotides matching TRBD1. Trimming cost V 5 bases and J 1 base; bases outside gene matches: 3. There are 14 residues in the CDR3. The germline gives CDR1 KGHSH, CDR2 LQKENI. The CDR3 here is CASSSGQGNTEAFF. CDR3 nucleotides: TGTGCCAGCTCATCCGGACAGGGGAACACTGAAGCTTTCTTT.

The rearrangement uses TRBV11-2 and TRBJ2-7, with a weak D call TRBD2 (5 bases). There are 17 residues in the CDR3. CDR1 and CDR2 from the germline V gene are SGHAT and FQNNGV. Trimming removed 0 bases from V and 4 bases from J, with 19 bases in between. As DNA, the CDR3 is TGTGCCAGCAGCTTAGATCCCCGAACTAGGATCGATTACGAGCAGTACTTC. It encodes CASSLDPRTRIDYEQYF.

This clone was detected only once. J is TRBJ1-2 and V is TRBV7-2; 8 nucleotides agree with TRBD1. This CDR3 spans 14 amino acids. V gave up 6 bases and J gave up 2 bases; unmatched junction bases: 5. Germline V CDR1 and CDR2: SGHTA, FQGNSA. The CDR3 DNA reads TGTGCCAGCAGTAGGACAGGGTTAAACTATGGCTACACCTTC. Translating gives CASSRTGLNYGYTF.

In its sample, this clone was seen a few times. The gene calls are TRBV4-1 and TRBJ1-5; 9 bases map to TRBD1. Germline values: CDR1 MGHRA, CDR2 YSYEKL. The CDR3 is made up of 17 amino acids. Trimming at V came to 4 bases and at J to 0 bases, leaving 7 bases not matched to a gene. CDR3 coding DNA: TGCGCCAGCAGCCCCGGGGACAGGGCCCGTAGCAATCAGCCCCAGCATTTT. It specifies CASSPGDRARSNQPQHF.

This clone appeared a single time. This rearrangement joins TRBV5-4 to TRBJ1-2, with a tentative D call TRBD1 (6 bases). The germline gives CDR1 SGHNT, CDR2 YYREEE (reference sequence). The CDR3 has 14 amino acids. V lost 6 bases, J lost 7 bases, and 19 bases lay in between. This chain's CDR3 is CASNTWGAESGYTF. For the CDR3, the DNA is TGTGCCAGCAACACGTGGGGGGCGGAGAGTGGCTACACCTTC. The whole variable domain, filled in from reference TRBV5-4 and TRBJ1-2, reads ETGVTQSPTHLIKTRGQQVTLRCSSQSGHNTVSWYQQALGQGPQFIFQYYREEENGRGNFPPRFSGLQFPNYSSELNVNALELDDSALYLCASNTWGAESGYTFGSGTRLTVV.

The DNA for the CDR3 is TGCGCCAGCAGCCAAGTTTTACAACCTTACGAGCAGTACTTC. Translating it yields CASSQVLQPYEQYF. V usage is TRBV4-1 and J usage is TRBJ2-7; D ambiguous. Trimming stripped 1 base from V and 4 bases from J, with 11 bases between. CDR1 is MGHRA, CDR2 YSYEKL, per germline. The CDR3 loop spans 14 amino acids.

This clone has a single count. This sequence joins TRBV9 and TRBJ1-1; tentative D call: TRBD1 (6 bases). Germline CDR1 and CDR2: SGDLS and YYNGEE. Deletions cut 3 bases from V and 0 bases from J, with 9 bases between. The CDR3 has 14 residues. In DNA form, the CDR3 reads TGTGCCAGCAGCGAGGGACACTTGAACACTGAAGCTTTCTTT. Protein product: CASSEGHLNTEAFF.

This clone was found once. V gene TRBV27 combines with J gene TRBJ2-5; D not certain. V shed 3 bases and J shed 4 bases, with 12 bases lying between them. The germline gives CDR1 MNHEY, CDR2 SMNVEV (reference sequence). The CDR3 consists of 14 residues. CDR3 in DNA: TGTGCCAGCAGTTTCGGCCTACTCCGAGAGACCCAGTACTTC. It yields the protein CASSFGLLRETQYF.

The chain uses TRBV10-2 and TRBJ2-5; 8 bases are shared with TRBD2. V lost 4 bases and J lost 9; bases outside the gene matches: 7. The V gene's germline CDR1 is WSHSY and CDR2 SAAADI. The CDR3 covers 13 residues. The CDR3 DNA is TGCGCCAGCAGTGCGAGCGGGGGCTTTGCCCAGTACTTC. Residues: CASSASGGFAQYF.